These T cell receptor beta chains were read from a single sample in a study of long-term antiretroviral therapy in people with HIV. Using immunoSEQ multiplex PCR, the repertoire was profiled, and TCRdb retains in-frame clones only, with some absent. The sample consists of about 25,000 clones, about 86% of them appearing once. This specimen consisted of unsorted PBMCs, obtained 1.9 years after starting antiretroviral therapy. These receptors all stem from a woman in her twenties or thirties with HIV. Each CDR3 is given with its conserved first and last residue. A D gene is named only where the DNA matches it firmly. For some rows the clone size is stated as once, few or many, or as a class when expanded; others skip it.

v_gene	j_gene	d_gene	abundance	CDR3nt	CDR3aa
TRBV11-2	TRBJ2-1	-	-	TGTGCCAGCAGCCCCGGGACCAAAGGGGGCAATGAGCAGTTCTTC	CASSPGTKGGNEQFF
TRBV27	TRBJ1-1	-	-	TGTGCCAGCGGGGGTCGGACTGAAGCTTTCTTT	CASGGRTEAFF
TRBV7-9	TRBJ1-1	-	-	TGTGCCAGCCGGCCCACGGAGGGCAAGGGACCTGAAGCTTTCTTT	CASRPTEGKGPEAFF
TRBV7-6	TRBJ1-5	-	-	TGTGCCAGCAGCGCGGATGACGGGCGGCCCCAGCATTTT	CASSADDGRPQHF
TRBV30	TRBJ2-5	-	-	TGTGCCTGGAGTAATGGGGAGACCCAGTACTTC	CAWSNGETQYF
TRBV19	TRBJ1-1	TRBD1	-	TGTGCCAGTACTCCCGGGGGGATTAACAGGGGCACTGAAGCTTTCTTT	CASTPGGINRGTEAFF
TRBV6-5	TRBJ1-6	-	-	TGTGCCAGCAGTTACGATAGGGGACATAATTCACCCCTCCACTTT	CASSYDRGHNSPLHF
TRBV5-6	TRBJ2-5	-	-	TGTGCCAGCAGCCCTACCAACCAAGAGACCCAGTACTTC	CASSPTNQETQYF
TRBV7-3	TRBJ2-5	-	once	TGTGCCAGCAGCTTTGAGGGTGGTAAAGAGACCCAGTACTTC	CASSFEGGKETQYF
TRBV6-5	TRBJ1-1	-	few	TGTGCCAGCAGTTACCGCCCACAGCGGAACACTGAAGCTTTCTTT	CASSYRPQRNTEAFF
TRBV30	TRBJ2-1	-	-	TGTGCCTGGAGTGGGGGGTGGAATGAGCAGTTCTTC	CAWSGGWNEQFF
TRBV5-5	TRBJ2-1	TRBD2	-	TGTGCCAGCAGCTTGCTCGTAGCGGGGGGGCGGGATGAGCAGTTCTTC	CASSLLVAGGRDEQFF
TRBV19	TRBJ2-1	-	once	TGTGCCAGTAGTATAAGTCGCAAAAGTGGTGAGCAGTTCTTC	CASSISRKSGEQFF
TRBV5-1	TRBJ2-6	TRBD1	-	TGCGCCAGCAGTTGGGACAGCTCTGGGGCCAACGTCCTGACTTTC	CASSWDSSGANVLTF
TRBV6-1	TRBJ2-1	-	-	TGTGCCAGCAGTGAGGAGCGGTCGAACAATGAGCAGTTCTTC	CASSEERSNNEQFF
TRBV18	TRBJ1-4	TRBD1	-	TGTGCCAGCTCAGGACGTCAGGGACAGGGGAATGAAAAACTGTTTTTT	CASSGRQGQGNEKLFF
TRBV6-1	TRBJ1-6	TRBD1	-	TGTGCCAGCAGTGGGGGACAGGTACTTAATTCACCCCTCCACTTT	CASSGGQVLNSPLHF
TRBV27	TRBJ2-1	TRBD1	once	TGTGCCAGCAGTATACCGGGACAGGGCCGCAATGAGCAGTTCTTC	CASSIPGQGRNEQFF
TRBV5-6	TRBJ2-1	TRBD2	-	TGTGCCAGCAGCTTGGCCAGCGGGGGTTTGTTCTTC	CASSLASGGLFF
TRBV30	TRBJ1-1	TRBD1	-	TGTGCCTGGAATCCGGGACAGGGGGTGAGGACTGAAGCTTTCTTT	CAWNPGQGVRTEAFF